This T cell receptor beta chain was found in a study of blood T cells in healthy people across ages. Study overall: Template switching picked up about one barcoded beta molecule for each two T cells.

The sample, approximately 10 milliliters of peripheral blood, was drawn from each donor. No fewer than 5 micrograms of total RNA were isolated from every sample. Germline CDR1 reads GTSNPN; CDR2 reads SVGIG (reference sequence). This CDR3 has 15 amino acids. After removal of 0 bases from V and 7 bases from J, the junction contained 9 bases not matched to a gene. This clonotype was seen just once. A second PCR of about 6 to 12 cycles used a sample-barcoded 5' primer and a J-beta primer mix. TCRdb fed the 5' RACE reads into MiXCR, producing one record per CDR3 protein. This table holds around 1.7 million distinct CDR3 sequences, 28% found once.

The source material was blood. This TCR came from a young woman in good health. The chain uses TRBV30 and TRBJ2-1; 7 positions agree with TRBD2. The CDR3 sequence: CAWSVGLLAVNEQFF. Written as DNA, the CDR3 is TGTGCCTGGAGTGTTGGTTTGCTAGCGGTTAATGAGCAGTTCTTC.